This T cell receptor (beta chain) derives from a study of blood T cells in healthy people across ages. About the research overall: In model experiments, template switching was able to capture about one barcoded beta molecule for every two T cells that were present.

Whole-study findings and limits: Total diversity from one million sequenced T cells was likely underestimated. A strong correlation was seen between TCR beta diversity and naive T cell percentage. Because sorting was not performed, PBMCs prevented conclusive naive versus antigen-experienced comparison.

Of note for this clonotype: Its target is not known.

Primers used in a second PCR of about 6 to 12 cycles were a sample-barcoded 5' primer and a J-beta primer mix. TCRdb reprocessed the 5' RACE reads with MiXCR, giving one entry per CDR3 protein. The data hold about 800,000 distinct CDR3 sequences, with 58% observed a single time. The TCR originated in a man aged 25 to 40 in good health. Specimen: blood.

This CDR3 is CASSSEPLSSYEQYF. For the CDR3, the DNA is TGTGCCAGCAGCTCGGAACCATTGAGCTCCTACGAGCAGTACTTC. The chain joins TRBV7-2 to TRBJ2-7; D gene ambiguous. V gave up 4 bases and J gave up 0 bases, with 13 bases separating them. This CDR3 spans 15 amino acids. Germline V gene data show CDR1 as SGHTA and CDR2 as FQGNSA.